The rows below give T cell receptor beta chains drawn from one sample of a study of vaccination and CD4 T cells after COVID-19. TCRdb ran MiXCR on the PCR reads and lists one entry per CDR3 protein. Counted here are some 13,000 distinct CDR3 sequences, 55% to 65% occurring once; the ten biggest clones make up about an eighth. These receptors' antigens are unknown. Sequenced sample: CD4+ T cells from blood, cultured in vitro. These receptors came from a human donor who had recovered from COVID-19. The CDR3 runs from the conserved cysteine through the conserved F or W. The D gene is left open where the match is weak. Size is stated for part of the rows, as once, few or many counts, or as a class when the clone is expanded.

j_call d_call v_call clone_size cdr3_nt cdr3_aa
TRBJ1-2 NA TRBV11-3 NA TGTGCCAGCAGCTTAGACAGACAGTATGGCTACACCTTC CASSLDRQYGYTF
TRBJ2-7 NA TRBV2 NA TGTGCCACCAATCCCCGGGAATCCTACGAGCAGTACTTC CATNPRESYEQYF
TRBJ2-7 NA TRBV12-3/TRBV12-4 few TGTGCCAGCAGTTTGCACGGAGGGCTCTCCTACGAGCAGTACTTC CASSLHGGLSYEQYF
TRBJ2-7 TRBD2 TRBV10-3 NA TGTGCCATCAGTGAAGGGGGACTAGCGGGGTCCCTCTCCTACGAGCAGTACTTC CAISEGGLAGSLSYEQYF
TRBJ2-3 NA TRBV24-1 NA TGTGCCACCAGCTCCCCTGAACGTTCAGATACGCAGTATTTT CATSSPERSDTQYF
TRBJ1-3 NA TRBV28 NA TGTGCCAGCAGTACGACGAACAGCGTGAACACCATATATTTT CASSTTNSVNTIYF
TRBJ2-5 NA TRBV6-1 NA TGTGCCAGCAGTGGTGGACCCCAAGAGACCCAGTACTTC CASSGGPQETQYF
TRBJ1-2 NA TRBV7-2 large TGTGCCAGCAGCCGTAGACCACAGGGTGTGGGTGGCTACACCTTC CASSRRPQGVGGYTF
TRBJ2-7 NA TRBV2 NA TGTGCCAGCAGTCCAGACCTCCTCAGGGTTTACGAGCAGTACTTC CASSPDLLRVYEQYF
TRBJ2-3 TRBD2 TRBV4-1 NA TGCGCCAGCAGCCAAGAACCAGCGGGGGGGCCGGCAGATACGCAGTATTTT CASSQEPAGGPADTQYF
TRBJ2-1 NA TRBV7-9 NA TGTGCCAGCTTCAGAAGCGGCGGGGGCGGCCACAATGAGCAGTTCTTC CASFRSGGGGHNEQFF
TRBJ1-2 NA TRBV27 NA TGTGCCAGCAGGACTGAGGGAAGGGGAGACTATGGCTACACCTTC CASRTEGRGDYGYTF
TRBJ1-5 TRBD1 TRBV5-5 NA TGTGCCAGCAGCTTGGGGACCCAGGGGGGTCAGCCCCAGCATTTT CASSLGTQGGQPQHF
TRBJ2-7 NA TRBV5-4 NA TGTGCCAGCAGCTTGGACCGCTACGAGCAGTACTTC CASSLDRYEQYF
TRBJ2-1 NA TRBV5-1 NA TGCGCCAGCAGCGGAAACAATGAGCAGTTCTTC CASSGNNEQFF
TRBJ2-3 TRBD1 TRBV11-3 NA TGTGCCAGCAGCTTAAGGACAGGGGCGGGCACAGATACGCAGTATTTT CASSLRTGAGTDTQYF
TRBJ2-2 NA TRBV7-6 few TGTGCCAGCAGCTTAGCGCCAGGAGGGGGAGGAACCGGGGAGCTGTTTTTT CASSLAPGGGGTGELFF
TRBJ1-2 TRBD1 TRBV6-1 NA TGTGCCAGCAGTGTGTCCGGGACAGCGGGCTACACCTTC CASSVSGTAGYTF
TRBJ1-1 NA TRBV24-1 NA TGTGCCACCAGTGATACCAGGGGAGGCCTTACTGAAGCTTTCTTT CATSDTRGGLTEAFF
TRBJ1-2 NA TRBV19 few TGTGCCAGTACCATATTGGGGGGCCGGTTGAGCGGCTACACCTTC CASTILGGRLSGYTF
TRBJ1-4 TRBD1 TRBV11-3 once TGTGCCAGCAGTCACACACAGGGGAGTAGTGAAAAACTGTTTTTT CASSHTQGSSEKLFF
TRBJ2-5 TRBD2 TRBV7-2 few TGTGCCAGCAGCTTAGGTCTAGCGGGAGGGTTGGAGACCCAGTACTTC CASSLGLAGGLETQYF
TRBJ1-2 NA TRBV6-5 few TGTGCCAGCAGTTACCCCGGGGGCCGTGGCTACACCTTC CASSYPGGRGYTF
TRBJ1-1 NA TRBV2 NA TGTGCCAGCAGCGCGGACGGCATGAACACTGAAGCTTTCTTT CASSADGMNTEAFF
TRBJ1-6 TRBD1 TRBV6-5 few TGTGCCAGCAGTTACCCCCCCGGGACAGACAATTCACCCCTCCACTTT CASSYPPGTDNSPLHF
TRBJ1-5 NA TRBV20-1 NA TGCAGTGCCACGTCTATGGGGACACGCAATCAGCCCCAGCATTTT CSATSMGTRNQPQHF
TRBJ1-5 NA TRBV7-2 few TGTGCCAGCAGCTCCGTCGGGGGAAAGGGCCAGCCCCAGCATTTT CASSSVGGKGQPQHF
TRBJ2-7 NA TRBV28 NA TGTGCCAGCAGTTTTAGACGCGTCCGGGGCGATTACGAGCAGTACTTC CASSFRRVRGDYEQYF
TRBJ2-7 TRBD2 TRBV10-3 NA TGTGCCATCAGTGAAGGGACTAGCTCCTACGAGCAGTACTTC CAISEGTSSYEQYF
TRBJ2-1 TRBD2 TRBV7-2 NA TGTGCCAGCAGTTTCCGGCGGGGGGTTTTCTTGGATGAGCAGTTCTTC CASSFRRGVFLDEQFF
TRBJ1-1 NA TRBV6-5 few TGTGCCAGCAGTTACTCGAGAGTCACAGCCAACACTGAAGCTTTCTTT CASSYSRVTANTEAFF
TRBJ2-7 TRBD1 TRBV28 NA TGTGCCAGCAGTTCTTTCTCGGAACAGGGGCCTAATGCGGGCGAGCAGTACTTC CASSSFSEQGPNAGEQYF
TRBJ2-7 NA TRBV20-1 few TGCAGTGCCCTCGGGAGTAGTTACGAGCAGTACTTC CSALGSSYEQYF
TRBJ1-3 NA TRBV4-3 NA TGCGCCAGCAGCCAAGACAGGGCGGGAAACACCATATATTTT CASSQDRAGNTIYF
TRBJ1-6 NA TRBV7-9 few TGTGCGGTAGGAGGGCATAATTCACCCCTCCACTTT CAVGGHNSPLHF
TRBJ2-4 NA TRBV20-1 NA TGCAGTGCTAGAGATCTTAGGGGGGCGGCAACGAACATTCAGTACTTC CSARDLRGAATNIQYF
TRBJ1-2 TRBD1 TRBV6-5 NA TGTGCCAGCAGTTACCTACAGGGGAGCCATGGCTACACCTTC CASSYLQGSHGYTF
TRBJ2-1 TRBD2 TRBV20-1 few TGCAGTGCTAGAGATGTAACGACTAGCGGGAGGAACAATGAGCAGTTCTTC CSARDVTTSGRNNEQFF
TRBJ2-7 NA TRBV7-2 NA TGTGCCAGCAGCTTTCCGGGGCGGGTGTACGAGCAGTACTTC CASSFPGRVYEQYF
TRBJ1-6 NA TRBV7-2 few TGTGCCAGCAGCTTAGCGGGGCCCCGTAATTCACCCCTCCACTTT CASSLAGPRNSPLHF
TRBJ1-2 NA TRBV6-1 few TGTGCCACCCAAAGGGCCGCCCTTGGCTACACCTTC CATQRAALGYTF
TRBJ2-1 NA TRBV18 NA TGTGCCAGCTCACCCGATACTAGTGATGAGCAGTTCTTC CASSPDTSDEQFF
TRBJ2-1 TRBD2 TRBV5-4 NA TGTGCCAGCAGTTGGGGACTAGCGGAGAACAATGAGCAGTTCTTC CASSWGLAENNEQFF
TRBJ2-7 TRBD2 TRBV4-1 NA TGCGCCAGCAGAGGACTAGCGGGACCAGGCGAGCAGTACTTC CASRGLAGPGEQYF